This TCR beta chain was profiled in a study of regulatory T cells in long-lasting Graves disease. Relying on iRepertoire HTBI primers and Arm-PCR of CDR3 regions, the team built TCR beta libraries. MiXCR, applied by TCRdb to the multiplex PCR reads, yields one record per CDR3 protein. The data hold 400,000 to 500,000 distinct CDR3 sequences, with less than 25% observed a single time. Germline V gives CDR1 GTSNPN, CDR2 SVGIG (reference sequence). The CDR3 totals 12 residues. Trimming cost V 7 bases and J 1 base, with 11 bases left between them. Broader study findings: Less diverse TCR repertoires were seen in persistent Graves' patients than in newly diagnosed ones. TRBV28, TRBJ1-2 and TRBJ2-5 were favored in persistent disease.

The time point here: persistent/refractory GD, antithyroid drugs over 5 years with positive TRAb. PBMC RNA was the source of the TCR library. This clonotype was detected many times. The antigen is unknown. The sample was peripheral blood mononuclear cells (PBMCs), taken when the disease was refractory, from a patient treated with antithyroid drugs. The chain combines TRBV30 with TRBJ2-7; D is uncertain. The receptor comes from a female donor with Graves disease. The CDR3 coding sequence is TGTGCCTTTAGGACCTATTCCTACGAGCAGTACTTC. Encoded protein: CAFRTYSYEQYF. The whole variable domain, remainder taken from reference TRBV30 and TRBJ2-7, is SQTIHQWPATLVQPVGSPLSLECTVEGTSNPNLYWYRQAAGRGLQLLFYSVGIGQISSEVPQNLSASRPQDRQFILSSKKLLLSDSGFYLCAFRTYSYEQYFGPGTRLTVT.